This record looks at one T cell receptor beta chain sequence and its context. The sample is drawn from a study of blood T cell repertoires in COVID-19. Overall study: There were acute and convalescent COVID-19 samples, and they came from the United States, Italy and Spain. PBMCs, B-cell-depleted T cells, or T cells provided the cDNA or gDNA that made up the material.

The Seattle patients, enrolled during active infection, were followed longitudinally. How the authors handled the data: Amplified reference gene primers provided the basis for estimating nucleated cell counts. Sequencing was performed with immunoSEQ multiplex PCR; in TCRdb, only in-frame clones are kept and a portion is missing. V, J and clone size were drawn from that table, and D and trimming were deduced from the DNA. The table records about 420,000 clones, roughly 90% of them present only once. Germline loops: CDR1 LNHDA, CDR2 SQIVND (reference sequence). The CDR3 contains 15 residues. With V trimmed by 3 bases and J by 4 bases, 2 bases remained unmatched.

The receptor comes from a man aged 18 to 30 with COVID-19, enrolled during active disease. This chain uses TRBV19 with TRBJ2-6; 8 bases map to TRBD1. Sequencing was performed on peripheral blood. The DNA for the CDR3 is TGTGCCAGTAGTATGGGGGACAGGGGGGCCAACGTCCTGACTTTC. Its translation is CASSMGDRGANVLTF.